This T cell receptor beta chain emerged from a study of T-cell reconstitution after alpha-beta-depleted transplantation in children. Study-level points and caveats: T-cell counts and diversity at one year post-transplant came mainly from newly produced T cells.

About this clonotype: What it binds is unknown.

The TCRbeta library incorporated unique molecular identifiers. TCRdb independently ran MiXCR on the PCR reads; one entry per CDR3 protein. Among fewer than 550,000 distinct CDR3 sequences listed, roughly 10% were seen once. The ends were cut back, 4 bases at V and 7 bases at J, with 15 bases in the middle. CDR1 is SGHRS, CDR2 YFSETQ, per germline. This CDR3 has 14 residues. This specimen consisted of PBMCs, mostly from graft donor cells, obtained 180 days after TCRalphabeta/CD19-depleted stem cell transplant. The sequence derives from a female patient between 2 and 15 years old who had a stem cell transplant for aplastic anemia, so the T cells may come from the graft donor. The genes are TRBV5-1 and TRBJ2-4, with D perhaps matching TRBD2 (5 bases). The CDR3: CASSPGISRNIQYF. The DNA for the CDR3 is TGCGCCAGCAGCCCGGGGATCAGTAGGAACATTCAGTACTTC. Using reference TRBV5-1 and TRBJ2-4 for the parts outside the CDR3, the full variable domain is KAGVTQTPRYLIKTRGQQVTLSCSPISGHRSVSWYQQTPGQGLQFLFEYFSETQRNKGNFPGRFSGRQFSNSRSEMNVSTLELGDSALYLCASSPGISRNIQYFGAGTRLSVL.